These T cell receptor beta chains were read from a single sample in a study of a mutant IDH1 vaccine in newly diagnosed glioma. These receptors' antigens are unknown. TCRdb's copy holds only in-frame clones and misses some; the assay was immunoSEQ multiplex PCR. The sample lists nearly 30,000 clones, about 90% occurring once. The material sequenced was peripheral blood mononuclear cells (PBMCs), taken from a glioma patient whose treatment included an IDH1 peptide vaccine. All receptors come from a middle-aged woman with glioma. Some clones in this sample may be carry-over from other donors' samples. The CDR3 runs from the conserved cysteine through the conserved F or W. Each record gives: clone size, D gene, J gene, V gene, CDR3 protein, CDR3 DNA. A D gene is named only where the DNA matches it firmly. Clone size is shown for a subset of rows, as once, few, many or a class of expanded clone.

.,TRBD2,TRBJ2-5,TRBV4-2,CASSQEGPSGRGRETQYF,TGTGCCAGCAGCCAAGAGGGACCTAGCGGGAGAGGTCGAGAGACCCAGTACTTC
.,.,TRBJ2-1,TRBV29-1,CSVKQQAGFHEQFF,TGCAGCGTCAAACAGCAGGCAGGGTTTCATGAGCAGTTCTTC
.,.,TRBJ1-6,TRBV10-1,CASITGTGANSPLHF,TGCGCCAGCATCACGGGGACGGGTGCTAATTCACCCCTCCACTTT
.,.,TRBJ1-4,TRBV7-6,CASSRTAATLKEKLFF,TGTGCCAGCAGCCGGACAGCCGCCACCCTAAAGGAAAAACTGTTTTTT
.,.,TRBJ2-7,TRBV5-4,CASSLRGGYEQYF,TGTGCCAGCAGCTTGCGGGGAGGATACGAGCAGTACTTC
.,.,TRBJ1-1,TRBV11-2,CASSALRGTTEAFF,TGTGCCAGCAGCGCACTCAGGGGTACCACTGAAGCTTTCTTT
.,.,TRBJ2-5,TRBV9,CASSATASGRETQYF,TGTGCCAGCAGCGCCACCGCTTCGGGGAGGGAGACCCAGTACTTC
.,.,TRBJ2-1,TRBV6-5,CASSYGAGHNEQFF,TGTGCCAGCAGTTACGGAGCAGGGCACAATGAGCAGTTCTTC
.,TRBD2,TRBJ2-1,TRBV2,CASNWGTSGAGEQFF,TGTGCCAGTAATTGGGGGACTAGCGGGGCGGGTGAGCAGTTCTTC
.,.,TRBJ1-5,TRBV6-6,CASTPLPNSNNQPQHF,TGTGCCAGCACCCCCCTCCCAAACTCAAACAATCAGCCCCAGCATTTT
.,.,TRBJ1-1,TRBV7-9,CASRQGGFGETEAFF,TGTGCCAGCAGACAAGGCGGGTTCGGGGAAACTGAAGCTTTCTTT
few,.,TRBJ2-3,TRBV29-1,CSVEGGGDTQYF,TGCAGCGTCGAAGGTGGGGGAGATACGCAGTATTTT
.,TRBD2,TRBJ2-2,TRBV9,CASTQRESGGELFF,TGTGCCAGCACCCAGCGGGAGAGCGGCGGGGAGCTGTTTTTT
.,TRBD1,TRBJ1-1,TRBV5-1,CASSLSRGGSRRNTEAFF,TGCGCCAGCAGCTTGAGTAGAGGGGGCTCTCGACGGAACACTGAAGCTTTCTTT
.,.,TRBJ2-7,TRBV25-1,CASTLDRSPSYEQYF,TGTGCCAGCACCCTAGACAGGTCACCCTCCTACGAGCAGTACTTC
.,.,TRBJ1-2,TRBV5-4,CASSRTLEGYTF,TGTGCCAGCAGCCGGACCCTGGAGGGCTACACCTTC
.,.,TRBJ2-6,TRBV27,CASSLSAAGKGGPGANVLTF,TGTGCCAGCAGTTTATCCGCCGCAGGGAAAGGGGGGCCTGGGGCCAACGTCCTGACTTTC
.,TRBD1,TRBJ1-1,TRBV6-5,CASSTGVNTEAFF,TGTGCCAGCAGTACAGGGGTTAACACTGAAGCTTTCTTT
.,.,TRBJ2-5,TRBV2,CATNPVGRQETQYF,TGTGCCACTAACCCGGTTGGTAGGCAAGAGACCCAGTACTTC
once,TRBD2,TRBJ2-7,TRBV28,CASRAGGTLTYEQYF,TGTGCCAGCAGAGCGGGGGGTACCCTAACCTACGAGCAGTACTTC
.,TRBD1,TRBJ1-2,TRBV29-1,CSGLDRERGYTF,TGCAGCGGACTGGACAGGGAGAGGGGCTACACCTTC
.,.,TRBJ2-7,TRBV10-3,CAISEGSPYEQYF,TGTGCCATCAGCGAGGGATCGCCCTACGAGCAGTACTTC
.,.,TRBJ2-7,TRBV5-1,CASSPEAGPLYEQYF,TGCGCCAGCAGCCCGGAGGCCGGGCCCCTCTACGAGCAGTACTTC
.,.,TRBJ2-3,TRBV4-2,CASSQVGRNTDTQYF,TGTGCCAGCAGCCAAGTCGGGCGGAACACAGATACGCAGTATTTT
.,.,TRBJ1-1,TRBV19,CASSYGMDRLKAFF,TGTGCCAGTAGCTATGGGATGGACAGACTGAAAGCTTTCTTT